The 30 T cell receptor beta chains below all came from one sample that was sequenced in a study of beta chain features in type 1 diabetes. General study results and limits: Within each of all four CD4+ subsets, Type 1 diabetes patients had TCRB CDR3s that were moderately but significantly shorter.

TCRB transcripts that were expressed got sequenced, as all of the isolated RNA had been reverse transcribed. Data came from immunoSEQ multiplex PCR; TCRdb stores just in-frame clones and leaves some out. The sample holds roughly 700,000 clones, around 15% seen once. Antigens of these TCRs are unknown. Source material: naive CD4+ T cells from blood. These receptors all come from a man between 18 and 35 years old with type 1 diabetes.

This clone showed up just a few times. This specimen includes other DNA sequences encoding the same CDR3. DNA of the CDR3: TGTGCCATCAGTGAAGGGGGCAGAACAGATACGCAGTATTTT. Translating it yields CAISEGGRTDTQYF. The gene calls are TRBV10-3 and TRBJ2-3; TRBD1 matches 7 bases. With 3 bases clipped from V and 3 bases from J, the junction kept 3 bases outside the gene matches. Germline V gives CDR1 ENHRY, CDR2 SYGVKD. The CDR3 runs to 14 residues.

The rearrangement links TRBV2 to TRBJ2-2, with 8 bases matching TRBD2. Germline trimming cut 6 bases from V and 7 bases from J; bases unmatched to any gene: 13. Germline V gene lookup returns CDR1 SNHLY and CDR2 FYNNEI. There are 16 residues in the CDR3. The CDR3 DNA follows: TGTGCCAGCAGCGCTTCAGCGGGGGCTAGTGGCGGGGAGCTGTTTTTT. Amino acid sequence: CASSASAGASGGELFF.

Here the CDR3 reads CASSLDFGGSYEQYF. The CDR3 DNA reads as TGTGCCAGCAGCTTAGACTTCGGCGGCTCCTACGAGCAGTACTTC. The rearrangement links TRBV7-7 to TRBJ2-7; D ambiguous. Germline assignment: CDR1 SSHAT and CDR2 FNYEAQ (reference sequence). The CDR3 length is 15 residues. Trimming left V 1 base short and J 0 bases short, with 10 bases between.

The chain has TRBV9 and TRBJ2-7, with 10 bases matching TRBD1. The ends lost 2 bases at V and 2 bases at J; junction bases unmatched: 1. This CDR3 is 14 amino acids long. Per the germline V gene, CDR1 is SGDLS and CDR2 is YYNGEE. CDR3 loop: CASSVGTGAYEQYF. The CDR3 DNA reads TGTGCCAGCAGCGTGGGGACAGGGGCCTACGAGCAGTACTTC.

This clone has more than one count but fewer than ten. This rearrangement joins TRBV14 to TRBJ2-3; D unclear. The ends were cut back, 1 base at V and 0 bases at J, with 2 bases in the middle. This CDR3 spans 13 amino acids. Per germline, CDR1 SGHDN and CDR2 FVKESK. CDR3 in amino acids: CASSQVSTDTQYF. The CDR3 region has the DNA TGTGCCAGCAGCCAAGTAAGCACAGATACGCAGTATTTT.

This clone turned up a few times. The V call is TRBV28, the J call TRBJ2-2; 7 bases match TRBD1. Germline V gene sequence: CDR1 MDHEN, CDR2 SYDVKM. V gave up 3 bases and J gave up 6 bases; unmatched junction bases: 4. The CDR3 is 14 residues long. The CDR3 nucleotides are TGTGCCAGCAGTTTTAGGGGGCAGGCCGGGGAGCTGTTTTTT. Protein sequence: CASSFRGQAGELFF.

The rearrangement joins TRBV10-3 to TRBJ1-1; D call uncertain. Germline CDR1 is ENHRY and CDR2 is SYGVKD. This CDR3 region has 18 residues. The germline V and J ends were trimmed by 0 bases and 5 bases, with 22 bases remaining between them. CDR3 residues: CAISESKAGLQHGTEAFF. The CDR3 DNA is TGTGCCATCAGTGAGTCGAAGGCAGGTCTGCAGCACGGGACTGAAGCTTTCTTT.

This sequence joins TRBV7-2 and TRBJ2-7; possibly TRBD2 for D (6 bases). V was shortened by 1 base and J by 0 bases, with 13 bases between the two germline ends. The CDR3 covers 16 residues. Germline V gene sequence: CDR1 SGHTA, CDR2 FQGNSA. The CDR3 nucleotides read TGTGCCAGCAGCTTAGTGGGGCGGGGTAGCTCCTACGAGCAGTACTTC. This gives the protein CASSLVGRGSSYEQYF. The full variable domain, in which reference TRBV7-2 and TRBJ2-7 provide the parts outside the CDR3, is GAGVSQSPSNKVTEKGKDVELRCDPISGHTALYWYRQSLGQGLEFLIYFQGNSAPDKSGLPSDRFSAERTGGSVSTLTIQRTQQEDSAVYLCASSLVGRGSSYEQYFGPGTRLTVT.

V usage is TRBV6-5 and J usage is TRBJ2-7; D not resolved. Germline loops: CDR1 MNHEY, CDR2 SVGAGI. This CDR3 has 15 residues. Trimming removed 0 bases from V and 5 bases from J, with 14 bases in between. CDR3 nucleotides: TGTGCCAGCAGTTACTCAGGGTCCGAATGGGACGAGCAGTACTTC. The encoded protein is CASSYSGSEWDEQYF.

The chain joins TRBV4-1 to TRBJ1-2; D call uncertain. This CDR3 region has 17 residues. In germline, CDR1 is MGHRA, CDR2 YSYEKL. V was cut by 1 base and J by 2 bases, with 17 bases left in between. The CDR3 is CASSQAPPLMGNYGYTF. The CDR3 DNA follows: TGCGCCAGCAGCCAAGCACCACCGCTCATGGGAAACTATGGCTACACCTTC.

This clone has only a few counts. The chain links TRBV30 to TRBJ2-1; the match to TRBD1 covers 7 bases. From germline, CDR1 is GTSNPN and CDR2 SVGIG (reference sequence). This CDR3 is built from 14 residues. The J segment lost 1 base and the V segment lost 5 bases, leaving 5 bases of the junction unmatched. The CDR3 loop reads CAWLSRGSYNEQFF. The DNA for the CDR3 is TGTGCCTGGCTCAGCAGGGGGTCCTACAATGAGCAGTTCTTC.

The CDR3 region has the DNA TGCGCCAGCAGCCCGGACAGGTTCTATGGGGAGCTGTTTTTT. This sequence encodes CASSPDRFYGELFF. The chain couples TRBV4-1 to TRBJ2-2; 7 bases align to TRBD1. The CDR3 is made up of 14 amino acids. Germline V gives CDR1 MGHRA, CDR2 YSYEKL. Trimming took 4 bases from V and 8 from J; bases not matched to a gene: 7.

This clone was seen more than once but under ten times. The genes are TRBV21-1 and TRBJ1-1; the table's D call, TRBD1, has no DNA check behind it. TRBV21-1 is annotated as a pseudogene. This CDR3 has 14 residues. The CDR3 here is CASSKEGQGTEAFF. CDR3 bases: TGTGCCAGCAGCAAAGAAGGACAGGGCACTGAAGCTTTCTTT.

The rearrangement uses TRBV30 and TRBJ2-3; D is uncertain. CDR1 and CDR2 from the germline V gene are GTSNPN and SVGIG (reference sequence). V was clipped by 0 bases and J by 6 bases, with 7 bases between them. This CDR3 spans 12 amino acids. CDR3 region: CAWSVVDDTQYF. The CDR3 DNA is TGTGCCTGGAGTGTAGTTGATGATACGCAGTATTTT.

The chain recombines TRBV20-1 with TRBJ2-5; no clear D gene. Germline CDR1 DFQATT, CDR2 SNEGSKA (reference sequence). The CDR3 runs to 11 residues. Trimming stripped 6 bases from V and 5 bases from J, with 10 bases between. CDR3 nucleotides: TGCAGTGCCCAATTAGGGGAGACCCAGTACTTC. It is translated as CSAQLGETQYF.

This clone was picked up a small number of times. The chain joins TRBV5-6 to TRBJ1-5, with D possibly matching TRBD1 (5 bases). The CDR3 covers 15 residues. Trimming pared 1 base from V and 6 bases from J, leaving 14 bases between. Germline CDR1 and CDR2: SGHDT and YYEEEE. The CDR3 here is CASSLRDPGSQPQHF. CDR3 DNA: TGTGCCAGCAGCTTGCGGGACCCAGGGAGTCAGCCCCAGCATTTT.

The rearrangement links TRBV7-3 to TRBJ1-1; D is uncertain. The CDR3 has 13 amino acids. V lost 5 bases and J lost 0, with 7 bases in between. Per germline, CDR1 SGHTA and CDR2 FQGTGA. The CDR3 nucleotides are TGTGCCAGCAGCCCACGGGTGAACACTGAAGCTTTCTTT. Amino acids: CASSPRVNTEAFF.

The V gene is TRBV6-5, the J gene TRBJ1-5; D is uncertain. The V end lost 2 bases, the J end lost 2 bases, and 4 bases lay between the germline ends. Germline V gene lookup returns CDR1 MNHEY and CDR2 SVGAGI. CDR3 size: 13 residues. CDR3 sequence: CASSYKGNQPQHF. As DNA, the CDR3 is TGTGCCAGCAGTTACAAGGGCAATCAGCCCCAGCATTTT.

The chain links TRBV9 to TRBJ1-2; D gene ambiguous. V gave up 3 bases and J gave up 0 bases, with 3 bases separating them. The CDR3 has 12 residues. From germline, CDR1 is SGDLS and CDR2 YYNGEE. The CDR3 sequence is CASSGTNYGYTF. For the CDR3, the DNA is TGTGCCAGCAGCGGGACTAACTATGGCTACACCTTC.

This clone was seen a few times. The rearrangement joins TRBV10-2 to TRBJ2-5, with 8 positions matching TRBD1. Germline CDR1 WSHSY, CDR2 SAAADI. V gave up 2 bases and J gave up 5 bases; unmatched junction bases: 4. This CDR3 spans 14 amino acids. DNA of the CDR3: TGCGCCAGCAGTGAGAGGGCAGGGGGCGAGACCCAGTACTTC. As protein: CASSERAGGETQYF.

The chain links TRBV5-6 to TRBJ1-4; D gene uncertain. Per germline, CDR1 SGHDT and CDR2 YYEEEE. Trimming left V 0 bases short and J 8 bases short, with 2 bases between. There are 11 residues in the CDR3. The CDR3 sequence is CASSLAEKLFF. For the CDR3, the DNA is TGTGCCAGCAGCTTGGCCGAAAAACTGTTTTTT.

The chain has TRBV5-1 and TRBJ2-1, with 7 nucleotides matching TRBD1. Unmatched junction bases numbered 5, after V lost 2 bases and J lost 6 bases. The germline CDR1 and CDR2 sequences are SGHRS and YFSETQ. The CDR3 contains 14 residues. The CDR3 region is CASSFMTGPNEQFF. The CDR3, as DNA: TGCGCCAGCAGCTTCATGACAGGGCCCAATGAGCAGTTCTTC.

J is TRBJ1-2 and V is TRBV7-9; a possible D gene is TRBD1 (5 bases). V lost 0 bases to trimming and J lost 8 bases, with 16 bases between them. This CDR3 contains 15 residues. Germline V CDR1 and CDR2: SEHNR, FQNEAQ (reference sequence). The CDR3 loop reads CASSLAARGLEGYTF. As DNA, the CDR3 is TGTGCCAGCAGCTTAGCAGCAAGGGGCCTAGAGGGCTACACCTTC.

The V gene is TRBV5-4, the J gene TRBJ1-2; D is perhaps TRBD1 (5 bases). Germline-derived CDR1 and CDR2 are SGHNT and YYREEE (reference sequence). Trimming took off 1 base at V and 6 bases at J, with 13 bases between the two ends. The CDR3 extends over 14 amino acids. CDR3 region: CASSLTAGWDGYTF. The CDR3 DNA is TGTGCCAGCAGCTTGACGGCAGGGTGGGATGGCTACACCTTC. The entire variable domain, with the rest obtained from reference TRBV5-4 and TRBJ1-2, is as follows: ETGVTQSPTHLIKTRGQQVTLRCSSQSGHNTVSWYQQALGQGPQFIFQYYREEENGRGNFPPRFSGLQFPNYSSELNVNALELDDSALYLCASSLTAGWDGYTFGSGTRLTVV.

This sequence joins TRBV7-9 and TRBJ1-6; D gene uncertain. The CDR3 runs 16 residues. V was trimmed by 7 bases and J by 4 bases, leaving 17 bases between them. The V gene's germline CDR1 is SEHNR and CDR2 FQNEAQ (reference sequence). In DNA, the CDR3 is TGTGCCAGCAACAATGGAGATCCGCGGTATAATTCACCCCTCCACTTT. It codes for CASNNGDPRYNSPLHF.

This clone has just a few counts. This CDR3 is also generated by other DNA sequences in the sample. The chain employs TRBV2 and TRBJ2-1; 11 positions agree with TRBD1. J lost 3 bases, V lost 7 bases, and 2 bases had no gene match. The CDR3 totals 14 residues. Germline values: CDR1 SNHLY, CDR2 FYNNEI. CDR3 protein: CASKGQGDYNEQFF. The CDR3 DNA reads TGTGCCAGCAAGGGACAGGGGGACTACAATGAGCAGTTCTTC.

The chain links TRBV5-4 to TRBJ2-3, with D maybe TRBD2 (5 bases). V was trimmed by 0 bases and J by 1 base, leaving 18 bases between them. The CDR3 spans 18 residues. CDR1 SGHNT and CDR2 YYREEE come from the germline V gene (reference sequence). DNA for the CDR3: TGTGCCAGCAGCTTGGCCGCGGGTGCTGAATACGGCACAGATACGCAGTATTTT. This translates into CASSLAAGAEYGTDTQYF. Looking up the rest from reference TRBV5-4 and TRBJ2-3 gives the full variable domain: ETGVTQSPTHLIKTRGQQVTLRCSSQSGHNTVSWYQQALGQGPQFIFQYYREEENGRGNFPPRFSGLQFPNYSSELNVNALELDDSALYLCASSLAAGAEYGTDTQYFGPGTRLTVL.

The chain links TRBV29-1 to TRBJ1-1, with a possible D match to TRBD1 (6 bases). The germline V and J ends were trimmed by 7 bases and 4 bases, with 13 bases remaining between them. The CDR3 totals 12 residues. Per the germline V gene, CDR1 is SQVTM and CDR2 is ANQGSEA. CDR3 protein: CSASRGGTEAFF. The CDR3 coding sequence is TGCAGCGCATCCAGGGGTGGCACTGAAGCTTTCTTT.

The CDR3 DNA is TGTGCCATCAGTGAAGAAGGACAAAGCAATCAGCCCCAGCATTTT. Protein: CAISEEGQSNQPQHF. This chain connects TRBV10-3 to TRBJ1-5, with D perhaps matching TRBD1 (5 bases). The CDR3 runs to 15 residues. Deletions cut 3 bases from V and 1 base from J, with 10 bases between. Germline values: CDR1 ENHRY, CDR2 SYGVKD.

This clone was picked up a small number of times. The chain is built from TRBV7-2 and TRBJ1-1; D uncertain. The V gene's germline CDR1 is SGHTA and CDR2 FQGNSA. This CDR3 region has 14 residues. V was pared by 0 bases and J by 5 bases, with 10 bases between. The CDR3, as DNA: TGTGCCAGCAGCTTAGCGATGGCTTGGACTGAAGCTTTCTTT. Residues: CASSLAMAWTEAFF.